One sample yielded the 25 T cell receptor beta chains listed below, sequenced in a study of early T cells in non-severe SARS-CoV-2 infection. TCRdb recomputed calls from the 5' RACE reads with MiXCR, one row per CDR3 protein. The table has tens of thousands of distinct CDR3 sequences, about 12% seen once. Sequencing input: whole blood. These receptors originate from an adult who was a healthcare worker with PCR-confirmed SARS-CoV-2 infection or an uninfected control (not recorded which).

In its sample, this clonotype was seen a few times. The chain uses TRBV10-3 and TRBJ2-3, with D possibly matching TRBD2 (5 bases). With 8 bases removed from V and 5 bases from J, the gap between germline ends came to 8 bases. Germline CDR1 and CDR2: ENHRY and SYGVKD. The CDR3 is 11 amino acids. CDR3 loop: CAIWTGDTQYF. DNA of the CDR3: TGTGCCATCTGGACTGGAGATACGCAGTATTTT.

The sample holds a few counts of this clonotype. The rearrangement links TRBV12-3 or TRBV12-4 to TRBJ1-2; D is possibly TRBD1 (5 bases). The CDR3 loop spans 14 amino acids. The germline V and J ends were trimmed by 2 bases and 2 bases, with 9 bases remaining between them. The CDR3 region has the DNA TGTGCCAGCAGTTTATTGGGACGGAACTATGGCTACACCTTC. It encodes CASSLLGRNYGYTF.

This clonotype has a count of ten or more. The J gene is TRBJ1-2, the V gene TRBV29-1, with D possibly being TRBD1 (5 bases). V lost 7 bases, J lost 3 bases, and 15 bases lay in between. CDR3 size: 13 residues. CDR1 is SQVTM, CDR2 ANQGSEA, per germline. CDR3 loop: CSAGLGTDYGYTF. CDR3 DNA sequence: TGCAGCGCCGGACTAGGGACGGACTATGGCTACACCTTC.

The table lists this clonotype with many counts. The rearrangement links TRBV27 to TRBJ1-5; tentatively, D is TRBD1 (5 bases). The germline V gene encodes CDR1 MNHEY and CDR2 SMNVEV (reference sequence). V lost 4 bases and J lost 4, with 14 bases in between. CDR3 length: 15 amino acids. The CDR3 DNA follows: TGTGCCAGCAGTTCTCTACAGGTAGGAAATCAGCCCCAGCATTTT. Translating gives CASSSLQVGNQPQHF.

This clonotype was seen many times. This rearrangement joins TRBV5-4 to TRBJ2-7, with D maybe TRBD2 (6 bases). With 0 bases removed from V and 5 bases from J, the gap between germline ends came to 15 bases. The CDR3 covers 15 residues. The germline V gene encodes CDR1 SGHNT and CDR2 YYREEE (reference sequence). The CDR3 nucleotides are TGTGCCAGCAGCTTGGCCGCGGGTGGAGGGAACGAGCAGTACTTC. Protein product: CASSLAAGGGNEQYF. The full variable domain, completed using reference TRBV5-4 and TRBJ2-7, is ETGVTQSPTHLIKTRGQQVTLRCSSQSGHNTVSWYQQALGQGPQFIFQYYREEENGRGNFPPRFSGLQFPNYSSELNVNALELDDSALYLCASSLAAGGGNEQYFGPGTRLTVT.

The rearrangement links TRBV6-6 to TRBJ1-4; TRBD1 might be the D (5 bases). The CDR3 covers 15 residues. Between the trimmed V and J ends, which lost 2 bases and 7 bases, there was a span of 14 bases. Germline loops: CDR1 MNHNY, CDR2 SVGAGI (reference sequence). CDR3 nucleotide sequence: TGTGCCAGCAGTTACCCCCAGGGAGGCGGTGAAAAACTGTTTTTT. It is translated as CASSYPQGGGEKLFF.

This clonotype was found a few times. The rearrangement uses TRBV18 and TRBJ1-1; D perhaps matches TRBD1 (5 bases). CDR3 length: 14 amino acids. Trimming removed 4 bases from V and 1 base from J, with 10 bases in between. Germline CDR1 KGHSH, CDR2 LQKENI. The CDR3 DNA is TGTGCCAGCTCACTGAAAAGGGGGAACACTGAAGCTTTCTTT. Translating gives CASSLKRGNTEAFF.

In DNA form, the CDR3 reads TGTGCCAGCAGCCCCGGGGGATTAGAGTCACCCCTCCACTTT. Protein sequence: CASSPGGLESPLHF. The chain employs TRBV7-2 and TRBJ1-6, with D maybe TRBD1 (5 bases). V gave up 5 bases and J gave up 10 bases, with 15 bases separating them. This CDR3 region has 14 residues. Germline V lookup: CDR1 SGHTA, CDR2 FQGNSA.

This clonotype was counted between two and nine times. The chain uses TRBV20-1 and TRBJ2-3, with TRBD1 identical over 9 bases. The CDR3 extends over 15 amino acids. V gave up 3 bases and J gave up 3 bases; unmatched junction bases: 7. The germline CDR1 and CDR2 sequences are DFQATT and SNEGSKA (reference sequence). For the CDR3, the DNA is TGCAGTGCTAGGATGCCGACAGGGGGGACAGATACGCAGTATTTT. Translating gives CSARMPTGGTDTQYF.

This chain uses TRBV2 with TRBJ2-3; D possibly corresponds to TRBD2 (6 bases). The CDR3 is 12 amino acids. V lost 7 bases, J lost 7 bases, and 12 bases lay in between. CDR1 is SNHLY, CDR2 FYNNEI, per germline. The CDR3 DNA reads as TGTGCCAGCATAGGGCGGGAATATACGCAGTATTTT. Translation: CASIGREYTQYF.

Only a few counts were recorded for this clonotype. The CDR3 coding sequence is TGCGCCAGCAGCTTGGTCCCGCAAGAGACCCAGTACTTC. Translating it yields CASSLVPQETQYF. The chain joins TRBV5-1 to TRBJ2-5, with D hard to call. The V and J ends lost 0 bases and 2 bases respectively, with 5 bases between them. Germline V gene data show CDR1 as SGHRS and CDR2 as YFSETQ. The length of the CDR3 is 13 residues.

This clonotype has a handful of counts. The chain recombines TRBV14 with TRBJ2-7; the D is unclear. Germline CDR1 and CDR2: SGHDN and FVKESK. The CDR3 sequence is 13 residues long. V was cut by 2 bases and J by 3 bases, with 8 bases left in between. CDR3 DNA sequence: TGTGCCAGCAGCCAAAAATTCTACTACGAGCAGTACTTC. This translates into CASSQKFYYEQYF.

This clonotype was counted at least ten times. The chain uses TRBV2 and TRBJ2-3; D might be TRBD2 (7 bases). CDR1 and CDR2 (germline): SNHLY, FYNNEI. V gave up 6 bases and J gave up 5 bases, with 15 bases separating them. The CDR3 covers 14 residues. CDR3 residues: CASSQMRGGDTQYF. For the CDR3, the DNA is TGTGCCAGCAGCCAAATGAGGGGGGGAGATACGCAGTATTTT.

The chain links TRBV14 to TRBJ2-5; no reliable D call. The CDR3 sequence is 16 residues long. CDR1 is SGHDN, CDR2 FVKESK, per germline. Trimming shortened V by 1 base and J by 2 bases, and 14 bases separated the two germline ends. The CDR3 DNA sequence: TGTGCCAGCAGCCAAGGGAAGCCAGATATTCAAGAGACCCAGTACTTC. It encodes CASSQGKPDIQETQYF.

This clonotype was observed a few times. The CDR3 region is CASGPRQGTDTQYF. The CDR3 DNA sequence: TGTGCTAGTGGTCCCCGACAGGGAACAGATACGCAGTATTTT. This chain joins TRBV12-5 and TRBJ2-3; 7 bases map to TRBD1. This CDR3 has 14 amino acids. Trimming took 5 bases from V and 3 from J; bases not matched to a gene: 5. From germline, CDR1 is LGHNT and CDR2 FRNRAP.

This clonotype has just a few counts. The V and J genes are TRBV6-6 and TRBJ2-3; D assignment may be TRBD1 or TRBD2 (5 bases each). CDR1 MNHNY and CDR2 SVGAGI come from the germline V gene (reference sequence). The CDR3 has 15 amino acids. V was trimmed by 5 bases and J by 2 bases, leaving 14 bases between them. CDR3 bases: TGTGCCAGCAGTGGCCGGGACCGGTACACAGATACGCAGTATTTT. This translates into CASSGRDRYTDTQYF.

The chain carries TRBV19 and TRBJ2-3, with a possible D match to TRBD1 (5 bases). Trimming shortened V by 10 bases and J by 6 bases, and 17 bases separated the two germline ends. Germline CDR1 and CDR2: LNHDA and SQIVND (reference sequence). The CDR3 is 13 residues long. CDR3 DNA sequence: TGTGCCACTATGGGGCTACGAAGGGATACGCAGTATTTT. Its translation: CATMGLRRDTQYF. Looking up the rest from reference TRBV19 and TRBJ2-3 gives the full variable domain: DGGITQSPKYLFRKEGQNVTLSCEQNLNHDAMYWYRQDPGQGLRLIYYSQIVNDFQKGDIAEGYSVSREKKESFPLTVTSAQKNPTAFYLCATMGLRRDTQYFGPGTRLTVL.

Ten or more counts support this clonotype. The chain has TRBV5-4 and TRBJ2-1; 8 positions match TRBD2. This CDR3 is 15 amino acids long. Germline CDR1 is SGHNT and CDR2 is YYREEE (reference sequence). V shed 4 bases, J shed 8 bases, and the junction held 11 bases outside the gene matches. The CDR3 coding sequence is TGTGCCAGCAGCCAGAAGGGACTAGGGGCCCATGAGCAGTTCTTC. The encoded protein is CASSQKGLGAHEQFF.

In its sample, this clonotype ranks as medium-sized. The chain links TRBV6-6 to TRBJ2-1; no firm D call. V shed 9 bases and J shed 7 bases, with 13 bases lying between them. The CDR3 has 12 residues. CDR1 and CDR2 (germline): MNHNY, SVGAGI (reference sequence). In DNA, the CDR3 is TGTGCCAGTCGAATTGGTGGGAATGAGCAGTTCTTC. Translated: CASRIGGNEQFF.

This clonotype has just a few counts. This chain links TRBV6-1 with TRBJ1-1; 7 bases agree with TRBD1. Trimming removed 5 bases from V and 0 bases from J; junction bases left unmatched: 6. In germline, CDR1 is MNHNS, CDR2 SASEGT. The CDR3 totals 15 residues. The chain's CDR3 is CASSRTGEMNTEAFF. CDR3 DNA sequence: TGTGCCAGCAGTAGGACAGGAGAAATGAACACTGAAGCTTTCTTT.

The V and J genes are TRBV29-1 and TRBJ1-2; D may be TRBD1 (6 bases). The germline V gene encodes CDR1 SQVTM and CDR2 ANQGSEA. Trimming left V 6 bases short and J 4 bases short, with 12 bases between. This CDR3 is built from 12 residues. The CDR3 coding sequence is TGCAGCGTCGAACAGGGTATCTATGGCTACACCTTC. Translation gives CSVEQGIYGYTF.

This sequence joins TRBV20-1 and TRBJ2-7, with 8 bases identical to TRBD1. The CDR3 runs 13 residues. CDR1 and CDR2 from the germline V gene are DFQATT and SNEGSKA (reference sequence). Trimming cost V 6 bases and J 4 bases; bases outside gene matches: 8. Written as DNA, the CDR3 is TGCAGTGCGTACGCAGGGGGCTGGTACGAGCAGTACTTC. Translation gives CSAYAGGWYEQYF.

There are many counts of this clonotype. The chain combines TRBV3-1 with TRBJ1-1, with D hard to call. V was clipped by 4 bases and J by 0 bases, with 12 bases between them. The germline gives CDR1 LGHDT, CDR2 YNNKEL (reference sequence). The CDR3 loop spans 15 amino acids. The CDR3 DNA sequence: TGTGCCAGCAGCCCCCCCCGGGGAGTGAACACTGAAGCTTTCTTT. Translating gives CASSPPRGVNTEAFF.

This clonotype was observed many times. The genes are TRBV20-1 and TRBJ1-5, with D unresolved. CDR3 size: 17 residues. The germline V and J ends were trimmed by 0 bases and 2 bases, with 17 bases remaining between them. The germline V gene encodes CDR1 DFQATT and CDR2 SNEGSKA (reference sequence). The CDR3 loop is CSARDPASSSGNQPQHF. DNA for the CDR3: TGCAGTGCTAGAGATCCGGCAAGTTCATCGGGCAATCAGCCCCAGCATTTT.

The sample holds many counts of this clonotype. The V and J genes are TRBV25-1 and TRBJ2-2; D remains ambiguous. Germline CDR1 MGHDK, CDR2 SYGVNS. V was cut by 5 bases and J by 4 bases, with 8 bases left in between. The CDR3 has 13 residues. The CDR3 DNA sequence: TGTGCCAGCAGTACGCTCCGCACCGGGGAGCTGTTTTTT. Translation gives CASSTLRTGELFF.